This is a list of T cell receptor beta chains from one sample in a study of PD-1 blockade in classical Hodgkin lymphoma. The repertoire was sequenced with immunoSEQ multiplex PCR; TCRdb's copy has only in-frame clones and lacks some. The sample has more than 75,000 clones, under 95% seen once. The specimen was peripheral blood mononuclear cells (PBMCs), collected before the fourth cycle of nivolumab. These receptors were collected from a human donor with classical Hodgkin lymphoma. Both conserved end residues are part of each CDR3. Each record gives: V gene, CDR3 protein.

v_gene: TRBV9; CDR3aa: CASSSPGLAVTDTQYF
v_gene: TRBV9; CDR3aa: CASSASGSGSKYEQYF
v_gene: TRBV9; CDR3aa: CASSVDGTGEETQYF
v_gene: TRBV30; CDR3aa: CAWSVRAQETQYF
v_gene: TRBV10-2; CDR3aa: CASSELLAGHNEQFF
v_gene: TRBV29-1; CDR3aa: CSVTGFANTEAFF
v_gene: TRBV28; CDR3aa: CASGTGPRGFYEQYF
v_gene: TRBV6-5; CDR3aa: CASSSGTRYTF
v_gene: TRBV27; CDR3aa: CASSLGLALGDTQYF
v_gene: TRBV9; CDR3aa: CASSGRTSGTGELFF
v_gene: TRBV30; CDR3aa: CAWSTAGGGTEAFF
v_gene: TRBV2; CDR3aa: CASTRTGNSNQPQHF
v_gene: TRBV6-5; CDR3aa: CASSYSSKDNEKLFF
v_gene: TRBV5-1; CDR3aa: CASSLAEGAPLYEQYF
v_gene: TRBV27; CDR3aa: CASSLGVNQPQHF
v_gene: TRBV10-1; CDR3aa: CASSESSTGYEQFF
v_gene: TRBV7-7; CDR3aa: CASSLGSSGIYEQFF
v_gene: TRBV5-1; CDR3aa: CASSPDNGAAFYEQYF
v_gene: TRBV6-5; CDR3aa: CASSYGLGNYGYTF
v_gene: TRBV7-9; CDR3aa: CASRQIRDTEAFF
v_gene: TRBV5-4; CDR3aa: CASSLGRSDTGELFF
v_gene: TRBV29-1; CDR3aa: CSVGNPGNTGELFF
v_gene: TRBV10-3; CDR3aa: CAISDPNENEQFF
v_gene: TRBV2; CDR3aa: CASSEGGFSYEQYF
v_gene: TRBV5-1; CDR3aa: CASSYTVNEKLFF
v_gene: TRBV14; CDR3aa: CASSQPGSLKAFF
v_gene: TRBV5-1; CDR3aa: CASSMGQGSFGRTTYNEQFF
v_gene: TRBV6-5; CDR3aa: CASRIDRVGGYTF
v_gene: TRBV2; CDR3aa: CASRETGRNEKLFF
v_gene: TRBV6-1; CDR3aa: CASREITGLEQFF
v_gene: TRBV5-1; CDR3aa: CASTLQGTVGEQYF
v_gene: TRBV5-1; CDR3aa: CASSLARGTDTQYF
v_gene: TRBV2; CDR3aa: CASSAGTGEFSEQFF
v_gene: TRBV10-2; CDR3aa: CASSARGQGQMDYGYTF
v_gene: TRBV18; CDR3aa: CASSFKDWTYEQYF
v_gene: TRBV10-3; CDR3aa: CAISDRLYGYTF
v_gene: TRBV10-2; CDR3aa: CASSVAAEWTEAFF
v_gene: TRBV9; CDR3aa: CASSVGASTDTQYF
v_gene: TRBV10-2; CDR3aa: CASSGDRDNSYEQYF
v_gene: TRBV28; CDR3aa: CASSLLGWNTEAFF
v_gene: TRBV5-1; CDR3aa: CASSLNPSSGNTIYF
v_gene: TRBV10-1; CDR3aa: CASRQSLAGEQFF
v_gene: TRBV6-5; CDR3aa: CASSSTGSSGNTIYF
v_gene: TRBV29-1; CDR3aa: CSVEEGVSQPQHF
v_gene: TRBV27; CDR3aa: CATRSPREGRGNYEQYF
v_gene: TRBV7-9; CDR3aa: CASSRRGGLANYGYTF
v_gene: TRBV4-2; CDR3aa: CASSQEPRPFTDTQYF
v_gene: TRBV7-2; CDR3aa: CASSLVGASYNEQFF
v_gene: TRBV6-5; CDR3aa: CASSTTANTGELFF
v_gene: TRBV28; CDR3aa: CASSPVRGGPQPQHF
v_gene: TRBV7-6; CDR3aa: CASSRPTGTGETQYF
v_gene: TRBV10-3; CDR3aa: CAISGGSGSYNEQFF
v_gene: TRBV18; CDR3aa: CASSSRQGLTGELFF
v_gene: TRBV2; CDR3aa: CASSEFGELFF
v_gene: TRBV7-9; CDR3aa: CASSLRGASTDTQYF